One sample yielded the 27 T cell receptor beta chains listed below, sequenced in a study of shared T cell receptors in the human thymus (TCRdb year 2021). The protocol used for the library was the immunoSEQ multiplex PCR assay. The table was pulled from immuneACCESS by TCRdb, which kept in-frame rearrangements only. Such tables lose some clones; where checked, under half of the loss comes from unresolved V genes, and the rest has no known cause. The sample records 540,000 or so clones, around 82% of which are singletons. Around 0.013% of the sample is in the top ten clones. This sample was also put to use in a study of human thymus T cells.

Sequencing was performed on thymocytes. These receptors were collected from a boy under two years old with a congenital heart defect. Donor details come from another sample of the same person, matched by shared clones.

This sequence joins TRBV5-1 and TRBJ1-4; tentative D call: TRBD1 (5 bases). In germline, CDR1 is SGHRS, CDR2 YFSETQ. Trimming left V 4 bases short and J 8 bases short, with 15 bases between. This CDR3 comprises 14 residues. The chain's CDR3 is CASSAPGQKEKLFF. The DNA for the CDR3 is TGCGCCAGCAGCGCCCCAGGGCAGAAGGAAAAACTGTTTTTT.

V usage is TRBV4-1 and J usage is TRBJ2-1; D uncertain. The V and J ends lost 2 bases and 2 bases respectively, with 16 bases between them. The CDR3 runs 17 residues. Germline values: CDR1 MGHRA, CDR2 YSYEKL. This CDR3 reads CASSQRSEDFPYNEQFF. The CDR3 DNA is TGCGCCAGCAGCCAAAGATCCGAGGATTTCCCCTACAATGAGCAGTTCTTC.

The chain combines TRBV11-3 with TRBJ2-3; 10 nucleotides align to TRBD2. This CDR3 has 15 residues. The V and J ends lost 6 bases and 2 bases, in that order; junction bases with no gene match: 5. Germline V gene lookup returns CDR1 SGHNT and CDR2 YENEEA. CDR3 sequence (DNA): TGTGCCAGCAGACGCAGCGGGAGGGCCACAGATACGCAGTATTTT. It codes for CASRRSGRATDTQYF.

This clone was observed a few times. V gene TRBV29-1 combines with J gene TRBJ2-2; D gene unclear. This CDR3 has 12 residues. Between the trimmed V and J ends, which lost 7 bases and 7 bases, there was a span of 13 bases. Germline-derived CDR1 and CDR2 are SQVTM and ANQGSEA. As DNA, the CDR3 is TGCAGCGGCCATGGCAGGCACGGGGAGCTGTTTTTT. Translated, it gives CSGHGRHGELFF.

The chain recombines TRBV7-2 with TRBJ2-5; possible D gene TRBD1, 5 bases. Germline-derived CDR1 and CDR2 are SGHTA and FQGNSA. The CDR3 covers 13 residues. Trimming pared 2 bases from V and 9 bases from J, leaving 13 bases between. The chain's CDR3 is CASSLRQSPAQYF. In nucleotides, the CDR3 is TGTGCCAGCAGCTTAAGACAGTCGCCGGCCCAGTACTTC.

The chain combines TRBV7-2 with TRBJ2-3, with unresolved D. V shed 1 base and J shed 2 bases, with 7 bases lying between them. The V gene's germline CDR1 is SGHTA and CDR2 FQGNSA. There are 14 residues in the CDR3. The CDR3 is CASSLVTITDTQYF. The CDR3, as DNA: TGTGCCAGCAGCTTAGTCACTATCACAGATACGCAGTATTTT.

The V call is TRBV7-9, the J call TRBJ2-7, with 10 bases aligning to TRBD2. The CDR3 sequence is 13 residues long. With 2 bases clipped from V and 6 bases from J, the junction kept 1 base outside the gene matches. CDR1 is SEHNR and CDR2 is FQNEAQ in the germline V gene (reference sequence). The CDR3 region is CASSLLAGAEQYF. CDR3 DNA sequence: TGTGCCAGCAGCTTACTAGCGGGAGCCGAGCAGTACTTC.

The chain links TRBV2 to TRBJ2-1; weak D call: TRBD2 (5 bases). Germline assignment: CDR1 SNHLY and CDR2 FYNNEI. Trimming shortened V by 4 bases and J by 6 bases, and 13 bases separated the two germline ends. CDR3 size: 14 residues. Here the CDR3 reads CASSVNGAGNEQFF. The CDR3 DNA sequence: TGTGCCAGCAGTGTTAACGGTGCGGGCAATGAGCAGTTCTTC.

The chain couples TRBV11-2 to TRBJ2-5; 8 positions agree with TRBD2. CDR1 and CDR2 from the germline V gene are SGHAT and FQNNGV. This CDR3 spans 15 amino acids. Losses at the gene ends were 1 base for V and 5 bases for J; bases not matched to a gene: 6. The CDR3 sequence: CASSLAERGWETQYF. The CDR3 bases are TGTGCCAGCAGCTTAGCTGAGCGGGGGTGGGAGACCCAGTACTTC. Full variable domain (outside the CDR3, taken from reference TRBV11-2 and TRBJ2-5): EAGVAQSPRYKIIEKRQSVAFWCNPISGHATLYWYQQILGQGPKLLIQFQNNGVVDDSQLPKDRFSAERLKGVDSTLKIQPAKLEDSAVYLCASSLAERGWETQYFGPGTRLLVL.

The chain combines TRBV10-1 with TRBJ2-2; 12 positions agree with TRBD2. The CDR3 runs 18 residues. The V and J ends lost 2 bases and 1 base, in that order; junction bases with no gene match: 5. CDR1 is WNHNN and CDR2 is SYGVQD in the germline V gene (reference sequence). DNA for the CDR3: TGCGCCAGCAGTGAGGAACCACTAGCGGGGGGGAACACCGGGGAGCTGTTTTTT. It encodes CASSEEPLAGGNTGELFF.

The V gene is TRBV15, the J gene TRBJ2-7; 9 bases agree with TRBD2. The CDR3 covers 15 residues. V lost 3 bases, J lost 6 bases, and 9 bases stayed unmatched. The germline gives CDR1 LNHNV, CDR2 YYDKDF (reference sequence). The CDR3 coding sequence is TGTGCCACCAGCAGGGATAGCGGGAGCATGGCCGAGCAGTACTTC. Protein: CATSRDSGSMAEQYF. The whole variable domain, remainder taken from reference TRBV15 and TRBJ2-7, is DAMVIQNPRYQVTQFGKPVTLSCSQTLNHNVMYWYQQKSSQAPKLLFHYYDKDFNNEADTPDNFQSRRPNTSFCFLDIRSPGLGDTAMYLCATSRDSGSMAEQYFGPGTRLTVT.

This chain links TRBV6-6 with TRBJ2-3; 8 nucleotides match TRBD2. The germline CDR1 and CDR2 sequences are MNHNY and SVGAGI (reference sequence). This CDR3 is 15 amino acids long. The V segment lost 4 bases and the J segment 10 bases; nucleotides outside the gene matches: 13. This CDR3 is CASSSPGRASLAQYF. The CDR3 bases are TGTGCCAGCAGTTCTCCCGGGAGGGCCAGTCTGGCGCAGTATTTT.

This clone was detected a few times. The chain employs TRBV10-3 and TRBJ1-1, with a weak D call TRBD1 (6 bases). V lost 7 bases, J lost 3 bases, and 12 bases lay in between. Germline-derived CDR1 and CDR2 are ENHRY and SYGVKD. The CDR3 loop spans 13 amino acids. The CDR3 DNA follows: TGTGCCATCACGCAGGGGCCGGACACTGAAGCTTTCTTT. Amino acids: CAITQGPDTEAFF.

The gene calls are TRBV29-1 and TRBJ1-2; TRBD1 matches 10 bases. The CDR3 sequence is 12 residues long. Unmatched junction bases numbered 5, after V lost 6 bases and J lost 7 bases. Per the germline V gene, CDR1 is SQVTM and CDR2 is ANQGSEA. This chain's CDR3 is CSVRDRGAGYTF. CDR3 DNA: TGCAGCGTAAGGGACAGGGGTGCTGGCTACACCTTC.

This clone came up a few times. The CDR3 bases are TGTGCCAGCAGCCCCGGACAGGGAGTCAACAATGAGCAGTTCTTC. Translation gives CASSPGQGVNNEQFF. The chain has TRBV11-1 and TRBJ2-1; the match to TRBD1 covers 8 bases. V was clipped by 5 bases and J by 5 bases; unmatched bases: 8. The CDR3 runs 15 residues. Looked up from germline, CDR1 is SGHAT and CDR2 is FQDESV (reference sequence).

In the case of this clone: The identical CDR3 is also encoded by other nucleotide sequences in the sample. The chain carries TRBV4-3 and TRBJ2-1; 9 nucleotides align to TRBD2. Germline V gives CDR1 LGHNA, CDR2 YSLEER. After removal of 0 bases from V and 4 bases from J, the junction contained 4 bases not matched to a gene. The CDR3 is 16 amino acids. As DNA, the CDR3 is TGCGCCAGCAGCCAAGATGGGGCGGGAGGGTACAATGAGCAGTTCTTC. Amino acids: CASSQDGAGGYNEQFF.

The chain links TRBV11-2 to TRBJ2-7; TRBD1 might be the D (5 bases). CDR1 and CDR2 (germline): SGHAT, FQNNGV. V was pared by 5 bases and J by 2 bases, with 25 bases between. The CDR3 spans 18 residues. CDR3 sequence (DNA): TGTGCCAGCAGCCCCCCCGGTGACAGCAAAAAATCCCCCTACGAGCAGTACTTC. This codes for CASSPPGDSKKSPYEQYF.

This chain uses TRBV2 with TRBJ2-5; D gene ambiguous. The CDR3 covers 13 residues. The ends were cut back, 7 bases at V and 4 bases at J, with 13 bases in the middle. The germline gives CDR1 SNHLY, CDR2 FYNNEI. DNA of the CDR3: TGTGCCAGCAAATTTCACATTCCAGAGACCCAGTACTTC. It translates to CASKFHIPETQYF.

The CDR3 DNA is TGTGCCAGCAGCTTAGATCAGGGCGCCGGTGGCTACACCTTC. Translated: CASSLDQGAGGYTF. The chain recombines TRBV7-8 with TRBJ1-2; D perhaps matches TRBD1 (5 bases). Germline values: CDR1 SGHVS, CDR2 FQNEAQ. The length of the CDR3 is 14 residues. Trimming took off 1 base at V and 7 bases at J, with 13 bases between the two ends.

The chain is built from TRBV27 and TRBJ2-7, with 8 positions matching TRBD2. V lost 2 bases and J lost 2; bases outside the gene matches: 8. Germline assignment: CDR1 MNHEY and CDR2 SMNVEV (reference sequence). The CDR3 spans 16 residues. CDR3 DNA: TGTGCCAGCAGTTTAAGTGGACTAGCCCCCACCTACGAGCAGTACTTC. This translates into CASSLSGLAPTYEQYF.

The chain recombines TRBV29-1 with TRBJ2-1; a possible D gene is TRBD2 (6 bases). This CDR3 is built from 19 residues. Germline-derived CDR1 and CDR2 are SQVTM and ANQGSEA. V shed 1 base and J shed 0 bases, with 22 bases lying between them. CDR3 sequence reads: CSVEGEASDPTYSYNEQFF. The CDR3 nucleotides read TGCAGCGTTGAAGGGGAGGCCTCGGACCCTACCTACTCCTACAATGAGCAGTTCTTC.

This clone is a singleton in its sample. The rearrangement joins TRBV19 to TRBJ1-2; D is possibly TRBD1 (5 bases). V shed 0 bases and J shed 7 bases, with 21 bases lying between them. The CDR3 totals 17 residues. CDR1 and CDR2 from the germline V gene are LNHDA and SQIVND (reference sequence). The DNA for the CDR3 is TGTGCCAGTAGTATAGATCATGGGGCCCAGGGAAAGGGTGGCTACACCTTC. Translated, it gives CASSIDHGAQGKGGYTF. The full variable domain, in which reference TRBV19 and TRBJ1-2 provide the parts outside the CDR3, is DGGITQSPKYLFRKEGQNVTLSCEQNLNHDAMYWYRQDPGQGLRLIYYSQIVNDFQKGDIAEGYSVSREKKESFPLTVTSAQKNPTAFYLCASSIDHGAQGKGGYTFGSGTRLTVV.

This clone was found once. This chain uses TRBV2 with TRBJ2-2; a weak D match, TRBD1 (5 bases). Trimming pared 6 bases from V and 12 bases from J, leaving 20 bases between. Per germline, CDR1 SNHLY and CDR2 FYNNEI. The CDR3 length is 14 residues. In DNA, the CDR3 is TGTGCCAGCAGCCGGACGGACAACACCGCTCAGCTGTTTTTT. Residues: CASSRTDNTAQLFF.

The CDR3 DNA reads TGCGCCAGCAGCTTGGCCCCCATCCGGGACAGGGGATGGAGCTACGAGCAGTACTTC. Translation gives CASSLAPIRDRGWSYEQYF. V gene TRBV5-1 combines with J gene TRBJ2-7; 10 bases are a match to TRBD1. This CDR3 is 19 amino acids long. Germline V CDR1 and CDR2: SGHRS, YFSETQ. Trimming at V came to 0 bases and at J to 3 bases, leaving 15 bases not matched to a gene.

The rearrangement uses TRBV10-3 and TRBJ2-3; TRBD2 agrees at 9 bases. With 5 bases clipped from V and 1 base from J, the junction kept 10 bases outside the gene matches. From germline, CDR1 is ENHRY and CDR2 SYGVKD. The CDR3 contains 17 residues. CDR3 sequence (DNA): TGTGCCATCAGTTCGCCTATAGCGGGAGTGGGCACAGATACGCAGTATTTT. Its translation is CAISSPIAGVGTDTQYF.

J is TRBJ2-7 and V is TRBV28; 9 nucleotides line up with TRBD1. V lost 2 bases to trimming and J lost 7 bases; unmatched junction nucleotides: 15. Germline CDR1 reads MDHEN; CDR2 reads SYDVKM. This CDR3 region has 17 residues. The DNA of the CDR3 is TGTGCCAGCAGTTTACCCTGGAACAGGGGGCGATATCGGGAGCAGTACTTC. Its translation: CASSLPWNRGRYREQYF.

This chain joins TRBV6-5 and TRBJ2-7; D might be TRBD1 (6 bases). Germline CDR1 reads MNHEY; CDR2 reads SVGAGI. Trimming took 6 bases from V and 6 from J, leaving 15 bases between them. The CDR3 is 13 amino acids. The CDR3 DNA sequence: TGTGCCAGCAGGCAAACAGGGTCGGGCGAGCAGTACTTC. It yields the protein CASRQTGSGEQYF.